This T cell receptor (beta chain) was sequenced during a study of cytomegalovirus exposure and HLA in healthy donors. Both 60 Vbeta primers and 13 Jbeta primers went into the PCR. Profiling relied on immunoSEQ multiplex PCR, and the TCRdb table lists in-frame clones only, not all of them. The table shows some 150,000 clones, with 77% occurring only once. This CDR3 region has 15 residues. The germline V gene encodes CDR1 KGHSH and CDR2 LQKENI. V lost 2 bases to trimming and J lost 5 bases, with 15 bases between them. Whole-study findings and limits: Sequencing likely caused a cluster of highly shared sequence variants.

This clone was recorded a few times. The antigen is not known. This sequence originates from a female donor in good health and CMV-seronegative. The V call is TRBV18, the J call TRBJ1-1; TRBD1 might be the D (5 bases). Sequencing used PBMCs. The CDR3, as DNA: TGTGCCAGCTCACCAAGGGGAGGGAGTAGGACTGAAGCTTTCTTT. Protein: CASSPRGGSRTEAFF.